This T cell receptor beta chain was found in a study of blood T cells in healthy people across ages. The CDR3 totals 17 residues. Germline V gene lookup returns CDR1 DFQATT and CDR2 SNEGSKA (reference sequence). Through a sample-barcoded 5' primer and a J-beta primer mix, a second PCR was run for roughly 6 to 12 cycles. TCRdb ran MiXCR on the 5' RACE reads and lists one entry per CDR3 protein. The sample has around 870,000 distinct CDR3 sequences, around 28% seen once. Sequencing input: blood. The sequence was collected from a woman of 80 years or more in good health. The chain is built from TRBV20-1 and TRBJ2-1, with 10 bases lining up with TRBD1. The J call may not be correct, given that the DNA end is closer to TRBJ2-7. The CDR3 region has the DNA TGCAGTGCTAGAGGGGAATCCGGGACAGGGGCCTTTGTGAAGCAGTACTTC. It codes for CSARGESGTGAFVKQYF.